Listed here are 27 T cell receptor beta chains from one sample, sequenced in a study of shared T cell receptors in the human thymus. Clones were read by immunoSEQ multiplex PCR, and TCRdb kept only the in-frame ones, dropping some. The table includes under 450,000 clones, approximately 95% detected once. The specimen was thymocytes. These receptor sequences come from a human donor.

V is TRBV27 and J is TRBJ1-1, with a tentative D call TRBD1 (6 bases). The CDR3 is made up of 15 amino acids. V was shortened by 2 bases and J by 0 bases, with 10 bases between the two germline ends. Germline V gene data show CDR1 as MNHEY and CDR2 as SMNVEV (reference sequence). The CDR3 protein is CASSLRRGVNTEAFF. CDR3 bases: TGTGCCAGCAGTTTAAGAAGGGGGGTGAACACTGAAGCTTTCTTT.

Only a few counts were recorded for this clone. The chain combines TRBV7-2 with TRBJ1-5, with 9 bases identical to TRBD1. J lost 2 bases, V lost 5 bases, and 13 bases had no gene match. The CDR3 sequence is 18 residues long. Germline CDR1 is SGHTA and CDR2 is FQGNSA. The CDR3 here is CASSTNRGRTRGNQPQHF. The CDR3 nucleotides read TGTGCCAGCAGCACAAACAGGGGGCGCACTAGGGGCAATCAGCCCCAGCATTTT. Looking up the rest from reference TRBV7-2 and TRBJ1-5 gives the full variable domain: GAGVSQSPSNKVTEKGKDVELRCDPISGHTALYWYRQSLGQGLEFLIYFQGNSAPDKSGLPSDRFSAERTGGSVSTLTIQRTQQEDSAVYLCASSTNRGRTRGNQPQHFGDGTRLSIL.

The chain couples TRBV28 to TRBJ1-5, with 12 positions matching TRBD1. The CDR3 spans 19 residues. Trimming removed 7 bases from V and 1 base from J; junction bases left unmatched: 14. The germline gives CDR1 MDHEN, CDR2 SYDVKM. This CDR3 reads CASTSKGTGGERSNQPQHF. CDR3 bases: TGTGCCAGCACTTCCAAGGGGACAGGGGGCGAACGAAGCAATCAGCCCCAGCATTTT.

The rearrangement joins TRBV4-3 to TRBJ2-7; TRBD1 aligns across 7 bases. Trimming took 4 bases from V and 5 from J; bases not matched to a gene: 11. In germline, CDR1 is LGHNA, CDR2 YSLEER. The CDR3 length is 15 residues. The CDR3 nucleotides read TGCGCCAGCAGCCCGCTAGACAGGGTCCTGGACGAGCAGTACTTC. Translating gives CASSPLDRVLDEQYF.

This clone has just a few counts. The V gene is TRBV28, the J gene TRBJ2-7, with TRBD1 identical over 8 bases. Looked up from germline, CDR1 is MDHEN and CDR2 is SYDVKM. The J segment lost 4 bases and the V segment lost 6 bases, leaving 8 bases of the junction unmatched. The CDR3 covers 14 residues. The CDR3 sequence: CASSSRQGRYEQYF. The CDR3 region has the DNA TGTGCCAGCAGCTCCCGACAGGGGCGGTACGAGCAGTACTTC.

The V and J genes are TRBV1 and TRBJ2-2; TRBD2, as called in the table, went unchecked against the DNA. TRBV1 is a known pseudogene. The CDR3 consists of 17 residues. CDR3 DNA: TGCACCAGCAGCCAAGATGGTCTAGCGGGTAACACCGGGGAGCTGTTTTTT. Its translation is CTSSQDGLAGNTGELFF.

J is TRBJ2-5 and V is TRBV11-2, with 9 bases lining up with TRBD1. The ends lost 5 bases at V and 5 bases at J; junction bases unmatched: 12. The germline V gene has CDR1 SGHAT and CDR2 FQNNGV. The CDR3 runs 16 residues. CDR3 sequence: CASSPNRGRGDETQYF. The CDR3, as DNA: TGTGCCAGCAGCCCCAACAGGGGGCGAGGGGATGAGACCCAGTACTTC. Full variable domain (rest looked up from reference TRBV11-2 and TRBJ2-5): EAGVAQSPRYKIIEKRQSVAFWCNPISGHATLYWYQQILGQGPKLLIQFQNNGVVDDSQLPKDRFSAERLKGVDSTLKIQPAKLEDSAVYLCASSPNRGRGDETQYFGPGTRLLVL.

This clone has just one count. This sequence joins TRBV10-2 and TRBJ2-5, with 9 positions matching TRBD2. The V gene's germline CDR1 is WSHSY and CDR2 SAAADI. CDR3 length: 16 amino acids. Germline trimming cut 3 bases from V and 2 bases from J; bases unmatched to any gene: 7. The CDR3 region is CASSDSSGEGQETQYF. The DNA of the CDR3 is TGCGCCAGCAGTGACTCTAGCGGGGAGGGGCAAGAGACCCAGTACTTC.

The chain has TRBV5-8 and TRBJ1-2; D not certain. Germline loops: CDR1 SGHTS, CDR2 YDEGEE. Trimming removed 1 base at V and 4 bases at J, with 14 bases between. The CDR3 loop spans 15 amino acids. The CDR3 is CASSLYFTWSYGYTF. CDR3 sequence (DNA): TGTGCCAGCAGCTTGTACTTTACGTGGAGCTATGGCTACACCTTC.

The genes are TRBV7-3 and TRBJ2-5; D gene ambiguous. Germline loops: CDR1 SGHTA, CDR2 FQGTGA. CDR3 length: 13 residues. V was cut by 2 bases and J by 7 bases, with 11 bases left in between. The CDR3 is CASSLAWRRTQYF. In DNA form, the CDR3 reads TGTGCCAGCAGCTTAGCCTGGAGACGGACCCAGTACTTC.

V and J are TRBV18 and TRBJ2-1; D may be TRBD1 or TRBD2 (5 bases each). This CDR3 has 21 amino acids. Germline assignment: CDR1 KGHSH and CDR2 LQKENI. Trimming took off 3 bases at V and 5 bases at J, with 32 bases between the two ends. The CDR3 reads CASSPDRGSGSVSIRNNEQFF. As DNA, the CDR3 is TGTGCCAGCTCACCCGACCGGGGCAGTGGCTCGGTTTCTATAAGGAACAATGAGCAGTTCTTC.

V is TRBV7-9 and J is TRBJ2-3; TRBD2 is a possible D gene (5 bases). The CDR3 has 17 amino acids. Germline loops: CDR1 SEHNR, CDR2 FQNEAQ (reference sequence). V was cut by 5 bases and J by 1 base, with 19 bases left in between. Here the CDR3 reads CASSTREIGPRTDTQYF. The CDR3 DNA is TGTGCCAGCAGCACGAGGGAGATTGGTCCGCGCACAGATACGCAGTATTTT.

This chain links TRBV10-3 with TRBJ1-5, with D possibly TRBD1 on 6 matching bases. Trimming took 6 bases from V and 6 from J, leaving 15 bases between them. This CDR3 contains 14 residues. Germline CDR1 reads ENHRY; CDR2 reads SYGVKD. In DNA form, the CDR3 reads TGTGCCATCAGGAGGGGGGGGCAGGGTCAGCCCCAGCATTTT. Amino acids: CAIRRGGQGQPQHF.

The J gene is TRBJ1-1, the V gene TRBV7-2; no clear D. Looked up from germline, CDR1 is SGHTA and CDR2 is FQGNSA. The CDR3 consists of 13 residues. Trimming pared 1 base from V and 5 bases from J, leaving 8 bases between. The CDR3 coding sequence is TGTGCCAGCAGCTTAGATATGGGGACTGAAGCTTTCTTT. The encoded protein is CASSLDMGTEAFF.

The CDR3 here is CASSSGLREGYYEQYF. In DNA, the CDR3 is TGTGCCAGCAGTTCCGGACTCAGGGAGGGATACTACGAGCAGTACTTC. The chain couples TRBV28 to TRBJ2-7, with 7 bases matching TRBD2. The germline gives CDR1 MDHEN, CDR2 SYDVKM. The length of the CDR3 is 16 residues. J lost 3 bases, V lost 4 bases, and 12 bases had no gene match.

The chain couples TRBV5-1 to TRBJ2-2; D ambiguous. CDR3 size: 10 residues. Deletions cut 8 bases from V and 7 bases from J, with 6 bases between. Per germline, CDR1 SGHRS and CDR2 YFSETQ. CDR3 protein: CASYGGELFF. CDR3 DNA: TGCGCCAGTTACGGCGGGGAGCTGTTTTTT. The full variable domain, rest sourced from reference TRBV5-1 and TRBJ2-2, is KAGVTQTPRYLIKTRGQQVTLSCSPISGHRSVSWYQQTPGQGLQFLFEYFSETQRNKGNFPGRFSGRQFSNSRSEMNVSTLELGDSALYLCASYGGELFFGEGSRLTVL.

This chain joins TRBV7-2 and TRBJ1-4, with D possibly being TRBD1 (5 bases). Trimming removed 1 base from V and 2 bases from J, with 8 bases in between. Germline lookup yields CDR1 SGHTA and CDR2 FQGNSA. CDR3 length equals 15 residues. The CDR3 DNA sequence: TGTGCCAGCAGCTTAGGAGGGGTCACTAATGAAAAACTGTTTTTT. It yields the protein CASSLGGVTNEKLFF.

The J gene is TRBJ2-5, the V gene TRBV19; possibly TRBD1 or TRBD2 for D (5 bases each). The V end was cut by 3 bases, the J end by 3 bases, with 14 bases between. This CDR3 comprises 15 residues. CDR1 is LNHDA and CDR2 is SQIVND in the germline V gene (reference sequence). DNA for the CDR3: TGTGCCAGTAGTATCTCAAGGGACGGAAAAGAGACCCAGTACTTC. Encoded protein: CASSISRDGKETQYF.

The chain couples TRBV7-2 to TRBJ2-1; D is unclear. This CDR3 has 14 amino acids. The germline CDR1 and CDR2 sequences are SGHTA and FQGNSA. V was cut by 0 bases and J by 9 bases, with 12 bases left in between. The CDR3 DNA follows: TGTGCCAGCAGCTTAGCCGCCCGGGTTAGTGAGCAGTTCTTC. This codes for CASSLAARVSEQFF.

The J gene is TRBJ1-1, the V gene TRBV27; the D gene is possibly TRBD1 (6 bases). There are 14 residues in the CDR3. Between the trimmed V and J ends, which lost 7 bases and 4 bases, there was a span of 16 bases. CDR1 MNHEY and CDR2 SMNVEV come from the germline V gene (reference sequence). The CDR3 DNA follows: TGTGCCAGCAACCACAGGGAAGGCCGCACTGAAGCTTTCTTT. Protein: CASNHREGRTEAFF.

This clone was seen a single time. The V call is TRBV5-1, the J call TRBJ2-1, with TRBD2 matching 7 bases. CDR1 is SGHRS, CDR2 YFSETQ, per germline. There are 15 residues in the CDR3. V shed 4 bases, J shed 5 bases, and the junction held 9 bases outside the gene matches. The CDR3 DNA reads as TGCGCCAGCAGCCGCGACGGGGGGAGGCACAATGAGCAGTTCTTC. Amino acid sequence: CASSRDGGRHNEQFF.

This chain uses TRBV5-1 with TRBJ2-1, with D perhaps being TRBD1 or TRBD2 (5 bases each). Between the trimmed V and J ends, which lost 6 bases and 8 bases, there was a span of 24 bases. The CDR3 has 16 residues. Germline V gene lookup returns CDR1 SGHRS and CDR2 YFSETQ. CDR3 sequence: CASNPAVGRLLDEQFF. The DNA of the CDR3 is TGCGCCAGCAACCCCGCTGTGGGACGCCTTCTCGATGAGCAGTTCTTC.

This clone was detected only once. V and J are TRBV5-1 and TRBJ1-2; D is unclear. This CDR3 region has 14 residues. Germline values: CDR1 SGHRS, CDR2 YFSETQ. V was pared by 2 bases and J by 4 bases, with 12 bases between. The CDR3 here is CASSFWESAYGYTF. CDR3 bases: TGCGCCAGCAGCTTTTGGGAGTCGGCCTATGGCTACACCTTC.

This clone is a singleton in its sample. The chain is built from TRBV19 and TRBJ2-3, with D possibly being TRBD2 (6 bases). The V and J ends lost 4 bases and 1 base respectively, with 9 bases between them. Germline V lookup: CDR1 LNHDA, CDR2 SQIVND (reference sequence). The CDR3 extends over 14 amino acids. The CDR3 nucleotides read TGTGCCAGTAGTACCGGGAGTGGCACAGATACGCAGTATTTT. This gives the protein CASSTGSGTDTQYF.

The rearrangement links TRBV4-1 to TRBJ2-4; tentative D call: TRBD1 (5 bases). Germline V gene sequence: CDR1 MGHRA, CDR2 YSYEKL. CDR3 size: 22 residues. The germline V and J ends were trimmed by 0 bases and 1 base, with 28 bases remaining between them. The CDR3 loop is CASSQDATTVLEQASAKNIQYF. As DNA, the CDR3 is TGCGCCAGCAGCCAAGACGCGACAACGGTTCTTGAACAGGCGTCGGCCAAAAACATTCAGTACTTC.

The table lists this clone with a count of one. V gene TRBV10-3 combines with J gene TRBJ2-1, with TRBD1 as a possible D gene (5 bases). There are 17 residues in the CDR3. CDR1 is ENHRY and CDR2 is SYGVKD in the germline V gene. V lost 2 bases and J lost 2, with 16 bases in between. CDR3 loop: CAISEALGAFPYNEQFF. CDR3 DNA: TGTGCCATCAGTGAGGCCCTAGGGGCCTTCCCCTACAATGAGCAGTTCTTC.

The chain has TRBV7-9 and TRBJ2-1; maybe TRBD2 (5 bases). In germline, CDR1 is SEHNR, CDR2 FQNEAQ (reference sequence). V was trimmed by 5 bases and J by 4 bases, leaving 15 bases between them. This CDR3 has 15 residues. Here the CDR3 DNA reads TGTGCCAGCAGCCCTCACCCGACGGGGTACAATGAGCAGTTCTTC. Translated, it gives CASSPHPTGYNEQFF.